A single sample gave rise to the 8 T cell receptor beta chains below, sequenced in a study of blood T cells in healthy people across ages. Using a J-beta primer mix together with a sample-barcoded 5' primer, a second PCR was run for about 6 to 11 cycles. TCRdb analysed the 5' RACE reads with MiXCR anew, one entry per CDR3 protein. The table records roughly 720,000 distinct CDR3 sequences, about 53% of them present only once. The specimen sequenced was blood. The receptors originated from a man older than 75 in good health.

J is TRBJ2-1 and V is TRBV28; D perhaps matches TRBD2 (5 bases). V was cut by 9 bases and J by 5 bases, with 17 bases left in between. The CDR3 runs 14 residues. The V gene's germline CDR1 is MDHEN and CDR2 SYDVKM. In nucleotides, the CDR3 is TGTGCCAGTAGGGAGTGGCCTAGTCACAATGAGCAGTTCTTC. This codes for CASREWPSHNEQFF.

The chain has TRBV20-1 and TRBJ1-4; D gene uncertain. Germline assignment: CDR1 DFQATT and CDR2 SNEGSKA (reference sequence). V was shortened by 1 base and J by 6 bases, with 12 bases between the two germline ends. The CDR3 sequence is 14 residues long. This chain's CDR3 is CSARVGSRDEKLFF. The CDR3 DNA follows: TGCAGTGCTAGAGTGGGCAGTCGGGATGAAAAACTGTTTTTT.

Turning to this clonotype: This could be a read error, since a much larger clone is one nucleotide away. DNA of the CDR3: TGTGCCAGCAGCTTAGGGGGACCCGACTCCGAGCAGTACTTC. It encodes CASSLGGPDSEQYF. The chain links TRBV7-3 to TRBJ2-7; D tentatively reads TRBD1 or TRBD2 (5 bases each). This CDR3 region has 14 residues. Per germline, CDR1 SGHTA and CDR2 FQGTGA. The V gene lost 2 bases and the J gene lost 6 bases, with 14 bases spanning the gap.

This clonotype appeared a few times. The V call is TRBV9, the J call TRBJ1-2; 9 bases are a match to TRBD1. The V gene's germline CDR1 is SGDLS and CDR2 YYNGEE. This CDR3 spans 16 amino acids. Trimming removed 4 bases from V and 7 bases from J; junction bases left unmatched: 14. The CDR3: CASSPQATGGLSGYTF. CDR3 nucleotide sequence: TGTGCCAGCAGCCCCCAGGCGACAGGGGGTTTGAGTGGCTACACCTTC.

The chain couples TRBV3-1 to TRBJ1-4, with TRBD1 matching 9 bases. Germline lookup yields CDR1 LGHDT and CDR2 YNNKEL (reference sequence). V dropped 4 bases and J dropped 1; count of bases not matched to a gene: 4. The CDR3 is made up of 16 amino acids. In DNA, the CDR3 is TGTGCCAGCAGCCGGGGACAGGGATTAACTAATGAAAAACTGTTTTTT. This gives the protein CASSRGQGLTNEKLFF.

The CDR3 DNA sequence: TGTGCCAGCAGCCACAGGGGGAAGGTTAATGAGCAGTTCTTC. It is translated as CASSHRGKVNEQFF. The V call is TRBV3-1, the J call TRBJ2-1; 7 nucleotides agree with TRBD1. The CDR3 length is 14 residues. After removal of 3 bases from V and 7 bases from J, the junction contained 6 bases not matched to a gene. The germline V gene has CDR1 LGHDT and CDR2 YNNKEL (reference sequence).

The CDR3 sequence: CSVGGTEAKAFF. The CDR3 nucleotides read TGCAGCGTTGGGGGGACAGAGGCGAAAGCTTTCTTT. This sequence joins TRBV29-1 and TRBJ1-1, with TRBD1 matching 7 bases. Germline loops: CDR1 SQVTM, CDR2 ANQGSEA. Unmatched junction bases numbered 8, after V lost 4 bases and J lost 9 bases. This CDR3 is built from 12 residues.

This clonotype has ten or more counts. The chain carries TRBV29-1 and TRBJ2-7; the D call may be TRBD1 or TRBD2 (7 bases each). Trimming cost V 5 bases and J 3 bases, with 14 bases left between them. Germline CDR1 reads SQVTM; CDR2 reads ANQGSEA. This CDR3 is 13 amino acids long. CDR3: CSVRQGGNYEQYF. The CDR3 DNA reads TGCAGCGTTCGACAGGGAGGGAACTACGAGCAGTACTTC.